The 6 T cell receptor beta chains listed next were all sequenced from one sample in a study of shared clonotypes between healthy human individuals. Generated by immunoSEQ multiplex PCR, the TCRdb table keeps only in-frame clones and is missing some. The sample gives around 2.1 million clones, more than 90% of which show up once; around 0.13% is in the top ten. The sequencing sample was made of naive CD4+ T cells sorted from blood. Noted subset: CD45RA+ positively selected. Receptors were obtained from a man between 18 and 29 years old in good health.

The CDR3: CASSFLQGVGTGELFF. CDR3 nucleotide sequence: TGTGCCAGCAGCTTCCTACAGGGAGTGGGCACCGGGGAGCTGTTTTTT. The rearrangement joins TRBV11-3 to TRBJ2-2; perhaps TRBD1 as D (6 bases). Germline CDR1 and CDR2: SGHNT and YENEEA. The CDR3 extends over 16 amino acids. Trimming took off 3 bases at V and 4 bases at J, with 15 bases between the two ends.

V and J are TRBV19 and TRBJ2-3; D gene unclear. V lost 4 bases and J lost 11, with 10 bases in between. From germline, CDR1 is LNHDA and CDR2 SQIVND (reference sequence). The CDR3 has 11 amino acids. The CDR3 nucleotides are TGTGCCAGTAGTAATCTTGGTGTGCAGTATTTT. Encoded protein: CASSNLGVQYF. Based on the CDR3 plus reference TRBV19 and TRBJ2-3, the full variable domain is DGGITQSPKYLFRKEGQNVTLSCEQNLNHDAMYWYRQDPGQGLRLIYYSQIVNDFQKGDIAEGYSVSREKKESFPLTVTSAQKNPTAFYLCASSNLGVQYFGPGTRLTVL.

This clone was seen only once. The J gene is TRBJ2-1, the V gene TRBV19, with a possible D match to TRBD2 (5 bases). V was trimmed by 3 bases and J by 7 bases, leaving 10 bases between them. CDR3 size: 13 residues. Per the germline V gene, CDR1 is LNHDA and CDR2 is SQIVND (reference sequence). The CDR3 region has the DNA TGTGCCAGTAGTATGTGGTCGGGGAATGAGCAGTTCTTC. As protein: CASSMWSGNEQFF.

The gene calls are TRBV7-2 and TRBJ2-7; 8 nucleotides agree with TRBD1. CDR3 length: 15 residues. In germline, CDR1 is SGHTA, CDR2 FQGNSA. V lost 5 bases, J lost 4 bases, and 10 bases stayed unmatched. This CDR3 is CASSLQQGAGYEQYF. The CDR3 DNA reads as TGTGCCAGCAGCCTACAGCAGGGGGCAGGTTACGAGCAGTACTTC. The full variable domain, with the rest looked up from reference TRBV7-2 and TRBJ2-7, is GAGVSQSPSNKVTEKGKDVELRCDPISGHTALYWYRQSLGQGLEFLIYFQGNSAPDKSGLPSDRFSAERTGGSVSTLTIQRTQQEDSAVYLCASSLQQGAGYEQYFGPGTRLTVT.

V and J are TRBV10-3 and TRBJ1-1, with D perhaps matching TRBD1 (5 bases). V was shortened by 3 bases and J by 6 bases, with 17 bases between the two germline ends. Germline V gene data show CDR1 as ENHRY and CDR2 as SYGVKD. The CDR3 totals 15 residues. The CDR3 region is CAISDVGGRRAEAFF. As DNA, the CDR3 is TGTGCCATCAGTGACGTTGGGGGGAGGCGCGCTGAAGCTTTCTTT.

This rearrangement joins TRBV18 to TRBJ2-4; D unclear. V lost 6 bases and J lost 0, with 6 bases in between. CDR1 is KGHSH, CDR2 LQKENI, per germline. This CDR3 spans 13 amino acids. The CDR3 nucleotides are TGTGCCAGCTCGTTTCTAGCCAAAAACATTCAGTACTTC. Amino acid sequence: CASSFLAKNIQYF.